Below are 32 T cell receptor beta chains sequenced from a single sample in a study of CD8 T cells in ankylosing spondylitis. Study findings and constraints: Blood of patients with ankylosing spondylitis appeared to be characterized by a TCR beta motif of eight highly homologous variants.

TCRdb re-called the 5' RACE reads with MiXCR, one entry per CDR3 protein. The data show a few hundred thousand distinct CDR3 sequences, 17% seen once. Their cognate antigens are unknown. Source material: blood, either unsorted or a sorted T cell fraction (not recorded which). Receptors were obtained from a male donor with ankylosing spondylitis.

V is TRBV12-3 or TRBV12-4 and J is TRBJ2-1, with D possibly being TRBD2 (6 bases). V lost 5 bases and J lost 6, with 20 bases in between. This CDR3 region has 16 residues. CDR3 amino acids: CASSPREVGLGNEQFF. The CDR3 region has the DNA TGTGCCAGCAGTCCTAGGGAGGTTGGGCTCGGCAATGAGCAGTTCTTC.

This clonotype has a handful of counts. The chain links TRBV7-2 to TRBJ2-3, with 11 bases identical to TRBD2. The CDR3 contains 16 residues. After removal of 5 bases from V and 9 bases from J, the junction contained 13 bases not matched to a gene. Germline values: CDR1 SGHTA, CDR2 FQGNSA. The CDR3 DNA follows: TGTGCCAGCAGCCCCAATTTAATTAGCGGGAGGGCCACGCAGTATTTT. Its protein product is CASSPNLISGRATQYF.

This clonotype was counted many times. The chain's CDR3 is CASSNSGSYNEQFF. The CDR3 coding sequence is TGTGCCAGCAGTAATAGTGGTTCCTACAATGAGCAGTTCTTC. V gene TRBV6-1 combines with J gene TRBJ2-1; D unresolved. The V and J ends lost 5 bases and 1 base respectively, with 9 bases between them. The CDR3 is made up of 14 amino acids. Per the germline V gene, CDR1 is MNHNS and CDR2 is SASEGT.

This clonotype was recorded many times. The J gene is TRBJ2-2, the V gene TRBV10-3; a possible D gene is TRBD1 (5 bases). Per germline, CDR1 ENHRY and CDR2 SYGVKD. This CDR3 region has 13 residues. V lost 6 bases and J 3 bases, leaving 8 bases between the germline ends. The CDR3 bases are TGTGCCATCAGAGGGGTGTACACCGGGGAGCTGTTTTTT. Protein product: CAIRGVYTGELFF.

V and J are TRBV20-1 and TRBJ1-1, with D perhaps TRBD1 (5 bases). V lost 2 bases to trimming and J lost 11 bases, with 21 bases between them. Germline loops: CDR1 DFQATT, CDR2 SNEGSKA (reference sequence). The CDR3 sequence is 14 residues long. This CDR3 reads CSARPRGAPDRAFF. CDR3 bases: TGCAGTGCTAGACCCCGAGGGGCGCCTGACCGGGCTTTCTTT.

There are many counts of this clonotype. V is TRBV29-1 and J is TRBJ2-1; D is possibly TRBD1 or TRBD2 (5 bases each). The CDR3 length is 14 residues. Trimming left V 3 bases short and J 8 bases short, with 17 bases between. Germline CDR1 reads SQVTM; CDR2 reads ANQGSEA. The CDR3 protein is CSVDPGTFWDEQFF. The CDR3 DNA reads as TGCAGCGTTGACCCCGGGACCTTTTGGGATGAGCAGTTCTTC.

The CDR3 region has the DNA TGCGCCAGCAGCTTGGCCCCACTAGCGGGAGGGGAGACCCAGTACTTC. It codes for CASSLAPLAGGETQYF. This chain links TRBV5-1 with TRBJ2-5, with 13 bases fitting TRBD2. This CDR3 is 16 amino acids long. CDR1 is SGHRS, CDR2 YFSETQ, per germline. The junction had 4 bases not matched to a gene; V was cut back by 0 bases and J by 5 bases.

The chain links TRBV20-1 to TRBJ1-6, with 7 bases fitting TRBD1. The CDR3 extends over 12 amino acids. In germline, CDR1 is DFQATT, CDR2 SNEGSKA (reference sequence). V lost 5 bases, J lost 9 bases, and 4 bases stayed unmatched. The CDR3 nucleotides read TGCAGTGCTGGGACAGAGAGTTCACCCCTCCACTTT. Translation gives CSAGTESSPLHF.

This chain links TRBV6-1 with TRBJ2-1; 7 nucleotides line up with TRBD2. Germline V gene sequence: CDR1 MNHNS, CDR2 SASEGT. This CDR3 has 14 residues. J lost 8 bases, V lost 4 bases, and 8 bases had no gene match. The CDR3 nucleotides are TGTGCCAGCAGTGTAGAGGGAGGGTCATATGAGCAGTTCTTC. Residues: CASSVEGGSYEQFF.

There are a few counts of this clonotype. The rearrangement uses TRBV19 and TRBJ2-1, with D perhaps TRBD1 (6 bases). The V gene lost 1 base and the J gene lost 2 bases, with 9 bases spanning the gap. The CDR3 length is 15 residues. Germline V gene lookup returns CDR1 LNHDA and CDR2 SQIVND (reference sequence). The DNA of the CDR3 is TGTGCCAGTAGTATAGGCCAGGGGACCTACAATGAGCAGTTCTTC. Its protein product is CASSIGQGTYNEQFF.

This clonotype was found a few times. The V and J genes are TRBV12-5 and TRBJ2-1; the D is unclear. Trimming left V 1 base short and J 5 bases short, with 15 bases between. CDR1 LGHNT and CDR2 FRNRAP come from the germline V gene. This CDR3 is 16 amino acids long. The DNA of the CDR3 is TGTGCTAGTGGTTTGGCAAGGACGAACCGTGACAATGAGCAGTTCTTC. This gives the protein CASGLARTNRDNEQFF. The entire variable domain, with the rest obtained from reference TRBV12-5 and TRBJ2-1, is as follows: DARVTQTPRHKVTEMGQEVTMRCQPILGHNTVFWYRQTMMQGLELLAYFRNRAPLDDSGMPKDRFSAEMPDATLATLKIQPSEPRDSAVYFCASGLARTNRDNEQFFGPGTRLTVL.

In its sample, this clonotype was seen a few times. CDR3 region: CASSPSEVSHEQFF. The CDR3 coding sequence is TGCGCCAGCAGCCCCTCCGAGGTGAGCCATGAGCAGTTCTTC. The genes are TRBV5-1 and TRBJ2-1; D gene unclear. The V gene lost 4 bases and the J gene lost 8 bases, with 16 bases spanning the gap. This CDR3 region has 14 residues. Germline V gene sequence: CDR1 SGHRS, CDR2 YFSETQ.

In its sample, this clonotype was seen many times. The chain couples TRBV4-2 to TRBJ2-2; 8 bases line up with TRBD2. V lost 1 base, J lost 7 bases, and 5 bases stayed unmatched. There are 15 residues in the CDR3. Per the germline V gene, CDR1 is LGHNA and CDR2 is YNFKEQ. The CDR3: CASSQASGSDGELFF. CDR3 sequence (DNA): TGTGCCAGCAGCCAAGCCAGCGGGAGTGACGGGGAGCTGTTTTTT.

This clonotype occurred a few times. The CDR3 here is CASSEGIGLHYEQYF. CDR3 DNA: TGCGCCAGCAGTGAAGGGATAGGACTCCACTACGAGCAGTACTTC. The rearrangement joins TRBV10-1 to TRBJ2-7, with D maybe TRBD2 (5 bases). From germline, CDR1 is WNHNN and CDR2 SYGVQD (reference sequence). The CDR3 is made up of 15 amino acids. V was shortened by 3 bases and J by 3 bases, with 15 bases between the two germline ends.

This clonotype was recorded once. The genes are TRBV7-6 and TRBJ2-1; perhaps TRBD1 as D (5 bases). There are 17 residues in the CDR3. Trimming shortened V by 5 bases and J by 0 bases, and 17 bases separated the two germline ends. CDR1 and CDR2 (germline): SGHVS, FNYEAQ. CDR3 sequence reads: CASSLPLQGSSYNEQFF. The DNA for the CDR3 is TGTGCCAGCAGCCTCCCGCTCCAGGGAAGCTCCTACAATGAGCAGTTCTTC.

This rearrangement joins TRBV11-2 to TRBJ1-5; a weak D match, TRBD1 (6 bases). The V gene's germline CDR1 is SGHAT and CDR2 FQNNGV. This CDR3 contains 17 residues. Trimming took off 3 bases at V and 6 bases at J, with 21 bases between the two ends. The CDR3 loop reads CASSFGRGHPGSQPQHF. The DNA for the CDR3 is TGTGCCAGCAGCTTTGGCAGGGGCCACCCCGGGAGTCAGCCCCAGCATTTT.

The chain is built from TRBV5-1 and TRBJ2-1; D is unresolved. V lost 4 bases to trimming and J lost 7 bases, with 15 bases between them. Looked up from germline, CDR1 is SGHRS and CDR2 is YFSETQ. The CDR3 is made up of 14 amino acids. The CDR3 coding sequence is TGCGCCAGCAGCCCCCCCCGGCCTGCGAATGAGCAGTTCTTC. It is translated as CASSPPRPANEQFF.

V and J are TRBV2 and TRBJ1-5, with 9 bases lining up with TRBD1. V trimming: 5 bases; J trimming: 0 bases; junction bases outside the gene matches: 8. Per the germline V gene, CDR1 is SNHLY and CDR2 is FYNNEI. The CDR3 sequence is 17 residues long. CDR3 sequence reads: CASSPSGTGISNQPQHF. As DNA, the CDR3 is TGTGCCAGCAGTCCATCCGGGACAGGGATTAGCAATCAGCCCCAGCATTTT. Using reference TRBV2 and TRBJ1-5 for the parts outside the CDR3, the full variable domain is EPEVTQTPSHQVTQMGQEVILRCVPISNHLYFYWYRQILGQKVEFLVSFYNNEISEKSEIFDDQFSVERPDGSNFTLKIRSTKLEDSAMYFCASSPSGTGISNQPQHFGDGTRLSIL.

The chain carries TRBV20-1 and TRBJ1-1; maybe TRBD1 (6 bases). The ends were cut back, 0 bases at V and 6 bases at J, with 17 bases in the middle. The CDR3 totals 15 residues. Germline CDR1 reads DFQATT; CDR2 reads SNEGSKA (reference sequence). This CDR3 reads CSARDQPGALAEAFF. CDR3 DNA: TGCAGTGCTAGAGATCAGCCGGGGGCGCTCGCTGAAGCTTTCTTT.

This clonotype was observed a handful of times. The chain joins TRBV6-1 to TRBJ1-5; a possible D gene is TRBD1 (6 bases). Germline CDR1 is MNHNS and CDR2 is SASEGT. V was shortened by 8 bases and J by 2 bases, with 13 bases between the two germline ends. The CDR3 is 14 amino acids. As DNA, the CDR3 is TGTGCCAGCGCTCAACAGGGACGCAATCAGCCCCAGCATTTT. This gives the protein CASAQQGRNQPQHF.

This clonotype has at least ten counts. The chain carries TRBV18 and TRBJ2-5, with D unclear. Trimming cost V 3 bases and J 0 bases, with 5 bases left between them. Germline CDR1 and CDR2: KGHSH and LQKENI. The CDR3 totals 13 residues. The CDR3 nucleotides read TGTGCCAGCTCACCGGGGTACCAAGAGACCCAGTACTTC. Its protein product is CASSPGYQETQYF.

This clonotype has just a few counts. This chain uses TRBV5-6 with TRBJ2-7, with D possibly TRBD2 on 6 matching bases. Germline V gene sequence: CDR1 SGHDT, CDR2 YYEEEE. This CDR3 spans 15 amino acids. Trimming took 1 base from V and 2 from J, leaving 13 bases between them. This CDR3 reads CASSLYGRGAYEQYF. As DNA, the CDR3 is TGTGCCAGCAGCTTGTACGGGAGAGGCGCCTACGAGCAGTACTTC.

This clonotype was seen just once. V usage is TRBV2 and J usage is TRBJ1-5; the D gene is possibly TRBD1 (5 bases). The length of the CDR3 is 15 residues. The germline V and J ends were trimmed by 1 base and 5 bases, with 12 bases remaining between them. Germline values: CDR1 SNHLY, CDR2 FYNNEI. The CDR3 loop is CASSEGGRAYQPQHF. The CDR3 nucleotides are TGTGCCAGCAGTGAAGGGGGCAGGGCATATCAGCCCCAGCATTTT. Full variable domain (missing parts from reference TRBV2 and TRBJ1-5): EPEVTQTPSHQVTQMGQEVILRCVPISNHLYFYWYRQILGQKVEFLVSFYNNEISEKSEIFDDQFSVERPDGSNFTLKIRSTKLEDSAMYFCASSEGGRAYQPQHFGDGTRLSIL.

This clonotype was counted only a few times. The chain links TRBV12-3 or TRBV12-4 to TRBJ2-5, with TRBD1 matching over 11 bases. Trimming took 7 bases from V and 3 from J; bases not matched to a gene: 7. CDR3 length: 15 residues. The CDR3 loop is CASTLRTGGEETQYF. The CDR3 DNA reads TGTGCCAGCACCTTGCGGACAGGGGGCGAAGAGACCCAGTACTTC.

This clonotype has only a few counts. J is TRBJ2-3 and V is TRBV29-1; 8 nucleotides agree with TRBD2. Germline lookup yields CDR1 SQVTM and CDR2 ANQGSEA. V was pared by 3 bases and J by 6 bases, with 8 bases of the junction left unmatched. This CDR3 has 14 residues. CDR3 sequence reads: CSVDGGALSDTQYF. As DNA, the CDR3 is TGCAGCGTTGACGGGGGGGCCCTATCTGATACGCAGTATTTT.

The chain links TRBV3-1 to TRBJ1-2; no reliable D call. This CDR3 spans 14 amino acids. Germline V gene lookup returns CDR1 LGHDT and CDR2 YNNKEL (reference sequence). V was clipped by 2 bases and J by 4 bases, with 11 bases between them. This CDR3 is CASSQTGLAYGYTF. As DNA, the CDR3 is TGTGCCAGCAGCCAAACTGGGCTTGCCTATGGCTACACCTTC.

This clonotype was detected only a few times. The chain combines TRBV7-2 with TRBJ1-4, with TRBD1 as a possible D gene (5 bases). V was trimmed by 6 bases and J by 8 bases, leaving 19 bases between them. Germline assignment: CDR1 SGHTA and CDR2 FQGNSA. The CDR3 is 15 amino acids. The CDR3: CASSLNPGTYEKLFF. The CDR3 region has the DNA TGTGCCAGCAGTCTTAATCCAGGGACCTACGAAAAACTGTTTTTT. The entire variable domain, with the rest obtained from reference TRBV7-2 and TRBJ1-4, is as follows: GAGVSQSPSNKVTEKGKDVELRCDPISGHTALYWYRQSLGQGLEFLIYFQGNSAPDKSGLPSDRFSAERTGGSVSTLTIQRTQQEDSAVYLCASSLNPGTYEKLFFGSGTQLSVL.

The chain is built from TRBV7-2 and TRBJ2-7; 9 nucleotides line up with TRBD2. Germline trimming cut 1 base from V and 7 bases from J; bases unmatched to any gene: 5. The CDR3 sequence is 14 residues long. Germline loops: CDR1 SGHTA, CDR2 FQGNSA. The CDR3 nucleotides read TGTGCCAGCAGCTTAGGCCCTAGCGGGATTGAGCAGTACTTC. It translates to CASSLGPSGIEQYF.

This clonotype was counted once. The rearrangement uses TRBV27 and TRBJ1-2; 7 bases map to TRBD1. Losses at the gene ends were 5 bases for V and 3 bases for J; bases not matched to a gene: 3. The germline gives CDR1 MNHEY, CDR2 SMNVEV (reference sequence). The CDR3 contains 13 residues. CDR3 nucleotides: TGTGCCAGCAGTAAACAGGGGCACTATGGCTACACCTTC. Protein sequence: CASSKQGHYGYTF.

This clonotype has more than one count but fewer than ten. The rearrangement joins TRBV20-1 to TRBJ2-1; D is unclear. The germline V gene encodes CDR1 DFQATT and CDR2 SNEGSKA (reference sequence). CDR3 length: 13 residues. V dropped 1 base and J dropped 3 bases, with 7 bases sitting between them. This CDR3 reads CSARADSYNEQFF. CDR3 nucleotide sequence: TGCAGTGCTAGAGCGGATAGCTACAATGAGCAGTTCTTC.

The chain combines TRBV20-1 with TRBJ2-2, with D maybe TRBD2 (7 bases). The germline V gene has CDR1 DFQATT and CDR2 SNEGSKA (reference sequence). CDR3 length equals 13 residues. Trimming cost V 6 bases and J 7 bases, with 15 bases left between them. As DNA, the CDR3 is TGCAGTGCCACCGAGGGGGAGGGCGGGGAGCTGTTTTTT. This gives the protein CSATEGEGGELFF.

This clonotype appeared a few times. The rearrangement links TRBV6-2 or TRBV6-3 to TRBJ2-2; tentatively, D is TRBD1 or TRBD2 (5 bases each). The CDR3 has 16 residues. Germline values: CDR1 MNHEY, CDR2 SVGEGT. V gave up 4 bases and J gave up 7 bases, with 19 bases separating them. In DNA, the CDR3 is TGTGCCAGCAGTTCCACCGGGACCCAACTACACGGGGAGCTGTTTTTT. Its translation is CASSSTGTQLHGELFF.